Following are 11 T cell receptor beta chains from one sample sequenced in a study of OX40 agonist ivuxolimab in advanced cancers. Produced via immunoSEQ multiplex PCR; TCRdb's table is partial and in-frame only. The table has 50,000 to 70,000 clones, 85% to 90% seen once. The material was CD4+ or CD8+ T cells sorted from blood, obtained in a trial of the OX40 agonist ivuxolimab. These receptors came from an adult with an advanced solid tumor such as melanoma, head and neck, liver or kidney cancer.

The rearrangement uses TRBV5-1 and TRBJ2-3; a possible D gene is TRBD1 (5 bases). V was trimmed by 3 bases and J by 1 base, leaving 15 bases between them. The germline gives CDR1 SGHRS, CDR2 YFSETQ. This CDR3 region has 16 residues. CDR3 amino acids: CASSSLTAQGTDTQYF. DNA for the CDR3: TGCGCCAGCAGCTCGCTGACAGCACAAGGCACAGATACGCAGTATTTT.

This clone has just a few counts. The J gene is TRBJ1-1, the V gene TRBV9; 8 bases align to TRBD1. The J segment lost 5 bases and the V segment lost 3 bases, leaving 15 bases of the junction unmatched. Germline loops: CDR1 SGDLS, CDR2 YYNGEE. CDR3 size: 17 residues. The CDR3 DNA reads TGTGCCAGCAGCGGTGAGTTTCAAGGACAGGGAGGAACTGAAGCTTTCTTT. Its protein product is CASSGEFQGQGGTEAFF.

This chain connects TRBV19 to TRBJ2-7, with TRBD1 matching 8 bases. Trimming took 4 bases from V and 5 from J; bases not matched to a gene: 7. This CDR3 is 14 amino acids long. CDR1 is LNHDA, CDR2 SQIVND, per germline (reference sequence). CDR3 loop: CASSTFSGGNEQYF. DNA for the CDR3: TGTGCCAGTAGTACCTTCTCAGGGGGCAACGAGCAGTACTTC.

V and J are TRBV10-2 and TRBJ1-5; no clear D. CDR3 length: 14 amino acids. CDR1 is WSHSY, CDR2 SAAADI, per germline. V lost 3 bases and J lost 5, with 11 bases in between. The CDR3 protein is CASSDGSRDQPQHF. The CDR3 region has the DNA TGCGCCAGCAGTGATGGGAGCCGCGATCAGCCCCAGCATTTT.

The chain is built from TRBV7-9 and TRBJ2-1, with D unclear. Germline CDR1 and CDR2: SEHNR and FQNEAQ (reference sequence). The CDR3 sequence is 16 residues long. Trimming removed 7 bases at V and 5 bases at J, with 21 bases between. CDR3 sequence reads: CASIPHLPSIDNEQFF. CDR3 nucleotides: TGTGCCAGCATCCCCCACCTGCCCAGTATTGACAATGAGCAGTTCTTC. The full variable domain, completed using reference TRBV7-9 and TRBJ2-1, is DTGVSQNPRHKITKRGQNVTFRCDPISEHNRLYWYRQTLGQGPEFLTYFQNEAQLEKSRLLSDRFSAERPKGSFSTLEIQRTEQGDSAMYLCASIPHLPSIDNEQFFGPGTRLTVL.

This sequence joins TRBV6-4 and TRBJ2-1; TRBD2 agrees at 7 bases. The J segment lost 1 base and the V segment lost 11 bases, leaving 14 bases of the junction unmatched. Germline V gives CDR1 MRHNA, CDR2 SNTAGT. The CDR3 extends over 16 amino acids. CDR3 coding DNA: TGTGCCGCCAGCGGGGTAGCCGGTGGGTCCTACAATGAGCAGTTCTTC. Protein: CAASGVAGGSYNEQFF.

This clone occurred once. The J gene is TRBJ2-1, the V gene TRBV5-1; D remains unclear. Germline lookup yields CDR1 SGHRS and CDR2 YFSETQ. The CDR3 length is 15 residues. V was trimmed by 0 bases and J by 0 bases, leaving 7 bases between them. CDR3 nucleotides: TGCGCCAGCAGCTTGGGCTGGAGCTCCTACAATGAGCAGTTCTTC. Translated: CASSLGWSSYNEQFF.

This chain uses TRBV2 with TRBJ2-7; 11 bases line up with TRBD1. CDR3 length: 14 amino acids. After removal of 3 bases from V and 2 bases from J, the junction contained 0 bases not matched to a gene. Looked up from germline, CDR1 is SNHLY and CDR2 is FYNNEI. The chain's CDR3 is CASSEGQGAYEQYF. The CDR3 coding sequence is TGTGCCAGCAGTGAGGGACAGGGGGCCTACGAGCAGTACTTC.

This rearrangement joins TRBV13 to TRBJ1-1; TRBD1 matches at 7 bases. The CDR3 runs 15 residues. Germline loops: CDR1 PRHDT, CDR2 FYEKMQ (reference sequence). V was pared by 5 bases and J by 1 base, with 7 bases of the junction left unmatched. CDR3 coding DNA: TGTGCCAGCAGCCACAGGGGCGCAGGGAACACTGAAGCTTTCTTT. Its protein product is CASSHRGAGNTEAFF.

With regard to this clone: Other nucleotide sequences from this sample produce the same CDR3. V and J are TRBV19 and TRBJ1-1; D uncertain. This CDR3 has 14 residues. Germline V gives CDR1 LNHDA, CDR2 SQIVND (reference sequence). Trimming left V 1 base short and J 1 base short, with 7 bases between. The CDR3 loop is CASSIGGPNTEAFF. The CDR3 DNA reads TGTGCCAGTAGTATAGGAGGACCGAACACTGAAGCTTTCTTT.

This chain uses TRBV6-1 with TRBJ1-2; 7 bases line up with TRBD1. The J segment lost 8 bases and the V segment lost 3 bases, leaving 9 bases of the junction unmatched. CDR1 is MNHNS and CDR2 is SASEGT in the germline V gene. The CDR3 consists of 14 residues. The CDR3 reads CASSDAGTANGYTF. The DNA for the CDR3 is TGTGCCAGCAGTGACGCCGGGACAGCGAACGGCTACACCTTC.